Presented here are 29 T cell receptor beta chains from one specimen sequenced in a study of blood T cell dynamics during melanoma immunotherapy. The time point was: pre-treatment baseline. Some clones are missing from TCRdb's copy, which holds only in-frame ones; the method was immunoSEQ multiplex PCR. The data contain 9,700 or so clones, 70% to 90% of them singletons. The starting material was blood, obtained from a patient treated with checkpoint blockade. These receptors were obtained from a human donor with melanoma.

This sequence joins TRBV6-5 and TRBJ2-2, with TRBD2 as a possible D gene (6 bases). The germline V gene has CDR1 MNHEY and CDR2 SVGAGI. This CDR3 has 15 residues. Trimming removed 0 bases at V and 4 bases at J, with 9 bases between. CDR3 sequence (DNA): TGTGCCAGCAGTTACTCGGGGGGAGGCACCGGGGAGCTGTTTTTT. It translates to CASSYSGGGTGELFF.

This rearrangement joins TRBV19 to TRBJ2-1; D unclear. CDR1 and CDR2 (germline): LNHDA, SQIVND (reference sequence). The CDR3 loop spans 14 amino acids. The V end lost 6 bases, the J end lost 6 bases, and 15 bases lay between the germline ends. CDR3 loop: CASSPGPTTNEQFF. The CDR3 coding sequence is TGTGCCAGTAGCCCCGGCCCCACAACCAATGAGCAGTTCTTC.

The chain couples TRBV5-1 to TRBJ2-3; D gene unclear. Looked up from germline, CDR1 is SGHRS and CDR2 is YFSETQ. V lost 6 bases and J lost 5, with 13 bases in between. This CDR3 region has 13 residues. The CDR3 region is CASTYAAEDTQYF. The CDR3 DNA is TGCGCCAGCACCTATGCCGCGGAAGATACGCAGTATTTT.

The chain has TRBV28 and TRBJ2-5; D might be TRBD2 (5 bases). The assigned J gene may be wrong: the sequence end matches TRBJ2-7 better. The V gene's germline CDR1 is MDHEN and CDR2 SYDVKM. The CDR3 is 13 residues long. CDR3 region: CASSETNTYEQYF. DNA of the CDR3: TGTGCCAGCAGTGAGACTAATACCTACGAGCAGTACTTC.

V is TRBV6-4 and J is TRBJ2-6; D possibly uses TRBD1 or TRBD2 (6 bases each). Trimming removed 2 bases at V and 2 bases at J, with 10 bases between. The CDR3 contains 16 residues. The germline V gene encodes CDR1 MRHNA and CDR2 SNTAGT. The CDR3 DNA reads TGTGCCAGCAGTGACGTGGGGGGCGCTGGGGCCAACGTCCTGACTTTC. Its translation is CASSDVGGAGANVLTF.

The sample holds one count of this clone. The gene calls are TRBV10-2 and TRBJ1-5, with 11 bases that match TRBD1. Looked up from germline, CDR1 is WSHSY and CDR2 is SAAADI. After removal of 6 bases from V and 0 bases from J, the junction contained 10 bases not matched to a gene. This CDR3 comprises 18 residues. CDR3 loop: CASRKTRDRGYSNQPQHF. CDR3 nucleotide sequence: TGCGCCAGCAGGAAAACCCGGGACAGGGGGTATAGCAATCAGCCCCAGCATTTT.

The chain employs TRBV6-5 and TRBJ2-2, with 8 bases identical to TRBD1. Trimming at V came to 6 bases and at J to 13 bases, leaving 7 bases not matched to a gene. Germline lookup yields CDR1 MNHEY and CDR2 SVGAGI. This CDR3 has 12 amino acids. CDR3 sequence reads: CASRGQAAGLFF. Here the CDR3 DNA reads TGTGCCAGCAGGGGACAGGCCGCGGGGCTGTTTTTT.

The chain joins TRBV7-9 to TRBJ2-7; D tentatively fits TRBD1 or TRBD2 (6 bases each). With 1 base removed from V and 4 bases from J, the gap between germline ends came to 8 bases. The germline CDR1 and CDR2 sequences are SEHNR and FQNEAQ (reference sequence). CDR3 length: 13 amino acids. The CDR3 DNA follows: TGTGCCAGCAGCTTAGAGGGGGGTTACGAGCAGTACTTC. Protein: CASSLEGGYEQYF.

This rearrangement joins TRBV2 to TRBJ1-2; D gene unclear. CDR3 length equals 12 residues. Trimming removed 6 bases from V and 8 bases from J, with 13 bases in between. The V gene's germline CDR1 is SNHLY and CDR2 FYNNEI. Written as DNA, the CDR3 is TGTGCCAGCAGCCCCGGCGGCCGGGGCTACACCTTC. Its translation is CASSPGGRGYTF. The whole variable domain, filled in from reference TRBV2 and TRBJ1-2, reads EPEVTQTPSHQVTQMGQEVILRCVPISNHLYFYWYRQILGQKVEFLVSFYNNEISEKSEIFDDQFSVERPDGSNFTLKIRSTKLEDSAMYFCASSPGGRGYTFGSGTRLTVV.

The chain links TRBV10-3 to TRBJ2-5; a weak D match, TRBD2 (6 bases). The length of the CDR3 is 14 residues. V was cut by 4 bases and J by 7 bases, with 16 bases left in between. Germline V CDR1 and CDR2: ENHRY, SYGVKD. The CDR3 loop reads CAISVPGTGGTQYF. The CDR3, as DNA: TGTGCCATCAGTGTGCCAGGGACCGGGGGGACCCAGTACTTC.

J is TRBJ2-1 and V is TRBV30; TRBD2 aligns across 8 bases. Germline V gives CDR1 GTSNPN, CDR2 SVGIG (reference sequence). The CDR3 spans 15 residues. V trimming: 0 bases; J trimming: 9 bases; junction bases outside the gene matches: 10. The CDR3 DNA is TGTGCCTGGAGTGTACTGGGCGGGAGGAGGGGTGAGCAGTTCTTC. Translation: CAWSVLGGRRGEQFF.

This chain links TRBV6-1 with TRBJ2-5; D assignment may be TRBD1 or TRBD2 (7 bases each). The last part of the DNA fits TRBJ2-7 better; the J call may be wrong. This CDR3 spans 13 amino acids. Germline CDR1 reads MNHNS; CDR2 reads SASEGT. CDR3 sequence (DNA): TGTGCCAGCCAGGGGGGGAGCTCCTACGAGCAGTACTTC. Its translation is CASQGGSSYEQYF.

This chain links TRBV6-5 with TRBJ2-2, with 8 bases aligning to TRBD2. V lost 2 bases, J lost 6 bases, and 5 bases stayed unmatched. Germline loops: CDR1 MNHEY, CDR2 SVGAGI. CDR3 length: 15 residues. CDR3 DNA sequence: TGTGCCAGCAGTTACCCCGGGAGGGGGGCCGGGGAGCTGTTTTTT. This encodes CASSYPGRGAGELFF.

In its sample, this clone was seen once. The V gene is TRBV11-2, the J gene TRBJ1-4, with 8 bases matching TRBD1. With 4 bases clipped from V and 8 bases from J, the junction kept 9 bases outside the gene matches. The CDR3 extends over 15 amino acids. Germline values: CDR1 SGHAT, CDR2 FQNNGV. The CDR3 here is CASSSKTGAGEKLFF. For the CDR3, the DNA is TGTGCCAGCAGCTCCAAGACAGGGGCAGGGGAAAAACTGTTTTTT.

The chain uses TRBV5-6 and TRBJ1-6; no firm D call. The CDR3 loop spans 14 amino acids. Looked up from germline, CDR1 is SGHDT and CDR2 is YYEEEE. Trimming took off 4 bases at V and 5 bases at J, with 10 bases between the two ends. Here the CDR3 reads CASSPRIHNSPLHF. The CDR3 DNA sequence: TGTGCCAGCAGCCCCCGGATCCATAATTCACCCCTCCACTTT.

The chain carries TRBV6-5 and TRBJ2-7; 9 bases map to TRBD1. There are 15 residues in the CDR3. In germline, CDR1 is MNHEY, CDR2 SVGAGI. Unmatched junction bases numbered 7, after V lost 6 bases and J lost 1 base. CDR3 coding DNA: TGTGCCAGCAGCCCCGGACAGGGGAGGTCCTACGAGCAGTACTTC. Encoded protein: CASSPGQGRSYEQYF.

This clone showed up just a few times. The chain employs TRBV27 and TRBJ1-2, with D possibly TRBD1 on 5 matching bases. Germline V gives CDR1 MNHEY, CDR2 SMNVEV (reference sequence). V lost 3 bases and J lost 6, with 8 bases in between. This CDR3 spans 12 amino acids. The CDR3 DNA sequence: TGTGCCAGCAGTTTTGGGGGGAATGGCTACACCTTC. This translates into CASSFGGNGYTF.

The CDR3 DNA reads as TGTGCCAGCTCCCCTCGGGACAGCTACCCCTACGAGCAGTACTTC. Amino acid sequence: CASSPRDSYPYEQYF. This chain joins TRBV18 and TRBJ2-7, with 7 positions matching TRBD1. CDR1 is KGHSH and CDR2 is LQKENI in the germline V gene. V trimming: 6 bases; J trimming: 2 bases; junction bases outside the gene matches: 10. The CDR3 extends over 15 amino acids.

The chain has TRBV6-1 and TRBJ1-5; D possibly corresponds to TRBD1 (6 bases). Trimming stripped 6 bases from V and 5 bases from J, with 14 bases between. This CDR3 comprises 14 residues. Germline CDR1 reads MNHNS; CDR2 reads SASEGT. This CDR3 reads CASRGRGGYQPQHF. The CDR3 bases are TGTGCCAGCAGGGGCCGGGGGGGCTATCAGCCCCAGCATTTT.

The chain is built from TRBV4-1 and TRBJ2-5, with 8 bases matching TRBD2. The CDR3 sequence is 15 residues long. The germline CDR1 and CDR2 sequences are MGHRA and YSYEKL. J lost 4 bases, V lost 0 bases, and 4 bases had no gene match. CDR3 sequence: CASSQDVRGGETQYF. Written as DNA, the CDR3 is TGCGCCAGCAGCCAAGATGTACGGGGGGGAGAGACCCAGTACTTC.

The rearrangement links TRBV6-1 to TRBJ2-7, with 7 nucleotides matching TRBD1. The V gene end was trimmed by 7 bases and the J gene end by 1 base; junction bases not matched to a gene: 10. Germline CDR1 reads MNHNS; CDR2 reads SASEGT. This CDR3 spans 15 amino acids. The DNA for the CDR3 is TGTGCCAGCACCATAAGGGGGCGAGCGTCCTACGAGCAGTACTTC. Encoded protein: CASTIRGRASYEQYF.

The CDR3 here is CASSLAGGNVGYEQYF. The CDR3 nucleotides are TGTGCCAGCAGCTTAGCGGGGGGAAATGTGGGCTACGAGCAGTACTTC. The chain has TRBV7-9 and TRBJ2-7; TRBD2 might be the D (6 bases). V shed 0 bases and J shed 3 bases, with 15 bases lying between them. The CDR3 extends over 16 amino acids. The germline gives CDR1 SEHNR, CDR2 FQNEAQ (reference sequence).

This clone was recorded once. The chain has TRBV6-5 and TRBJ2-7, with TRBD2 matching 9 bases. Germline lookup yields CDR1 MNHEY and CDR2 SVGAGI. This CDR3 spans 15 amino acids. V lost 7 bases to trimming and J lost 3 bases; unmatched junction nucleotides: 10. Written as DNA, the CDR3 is TGTGCCAGCACCCCGGGGAGCGGGGGGCACTACGAGCAGTACTTC. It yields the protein CASTPGSGGHYEQYF.

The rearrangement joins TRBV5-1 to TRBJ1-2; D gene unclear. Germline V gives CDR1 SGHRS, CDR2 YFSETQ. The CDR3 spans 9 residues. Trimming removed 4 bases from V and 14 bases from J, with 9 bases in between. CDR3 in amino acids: CASSPPDTF. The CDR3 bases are TGCGCCAGCAGCCCGCCGGATACCTTC.

The CDR3 reads CAIREQGNQPQHF. In nucleotides, the CDR3 is TGTGCCATCAGAGAACAGGGGAATCAGCCCCAGCATTTT. This chain links TRBV10-3 with TRBJ1-5, with TRBD1 matching 7 bases. This CDR3 has 13 amino acids. V gave up 6 bases and J gave up 4 bases; unmatched junction bases: 3. CDR1 is ENHRY, CDR2 SYGVKD, per germline.

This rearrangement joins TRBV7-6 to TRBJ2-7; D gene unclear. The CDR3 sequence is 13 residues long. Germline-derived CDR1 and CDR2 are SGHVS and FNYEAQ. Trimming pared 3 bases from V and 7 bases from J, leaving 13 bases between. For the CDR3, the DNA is TGTGCCAGCAGCTTGACACTTTTGAGGGAGCAGTACTTC. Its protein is CASSLTLLREQYF.

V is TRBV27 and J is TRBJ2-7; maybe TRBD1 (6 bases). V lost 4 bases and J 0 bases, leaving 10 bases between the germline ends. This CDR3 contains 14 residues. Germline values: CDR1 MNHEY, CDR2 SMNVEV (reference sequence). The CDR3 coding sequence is TGTGCCAGCAGTTACACAGGGAGCTCCTACGAGCAGTACTTC. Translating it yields CASSYTGSSYEQYF.

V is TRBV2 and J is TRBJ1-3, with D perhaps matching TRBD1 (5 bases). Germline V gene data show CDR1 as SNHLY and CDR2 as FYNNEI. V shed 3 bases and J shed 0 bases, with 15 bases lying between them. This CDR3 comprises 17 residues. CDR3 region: CASSDPPGGSSGNTIYF. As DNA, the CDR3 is TGTGCCAGCAGTGACCCCCCCGGGGGGTCCTCTGGAAACACCATATATTTT.

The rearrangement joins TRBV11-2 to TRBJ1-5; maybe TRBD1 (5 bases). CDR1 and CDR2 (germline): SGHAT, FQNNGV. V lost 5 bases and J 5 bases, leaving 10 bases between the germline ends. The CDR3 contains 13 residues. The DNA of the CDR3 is TGTGCCAGCAGCCGGAGGGGAGATCAGCCCCAGCATTTT. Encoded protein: CASSRRGDQPQHF.